This passage covers 32 T cell receptor beta chains from one sample sequenced in a study of CD8+CD57+ T cells in acquired aplastic anemia. Profiling that covered TCR beta VDJ and CDR3 relied on genomic DNA as its template. TCRdb itself ran the reads through MiXCR, one entry per CDR3 protein. The sample records approximately 65,000 distinct CDR3 sequences, around 55% being singletons. The sequencing sample was made of sorted CD4+, CD8+, or CD8+CD57+ T cells (not recorded which) from PBMCs. The receptors here all came from a human donor in good health, serving as a control.

In its sample, this clonotype was seen a few times. The V call is TRBV30, the J call TRBJ1-6, with D tentatively TRBD1 (5 bases). Germline lookup yields CDR1 GTSNPN and CDR2 SVGIG (reference sequence). Trimming left V 3 bases short and J 0 bases short, with 18 bases between. This CDR3 is 18 amino acids long. The CDR3 DNA is TGTGCCTGGAGAGAAGGAGGAAAGGGGAGCTCCTATAATTCACCCCTCCACTTT. This gives the protein CAWREGGKGSSYNSPLHF.

The V and J genes are TRBV25-1 and TRBJ1-1; TRBD1 aligns across 10 bases. The CDR3 consists of 14 residues. Germline-derived CDR1 and CDR2 are MGHDK and SYGVNS. The V and J ends lost 4 bases and 5 bases, in that order; junction bases with no gene match: 4. CDR3 bases: TGTGCCAGCAGTGGGGACAGGGGTAGGACTGAAGCTTTCTTT. It translates to CASSGDRGRTEAFF.

In this sample, this clonotype turned up once. The rearrangement links TRBV29-1 to TRBJ1-1; 7 bases are shared with TRBD1. Germline lookup yields CDR1 SQVTM and CDR2 ANQGSEA. The CDR3 spans 13 residues. V lost 3 bases, J lost 5 bases, and 6 bases stayed unmatched. In nucleotides, the CDR3 is TGCAGCGTTGACGGACAGGCGGGGACTGAAGCTTTCTTT. It codes for CSVDGQAGTEAFF.

This clonotype was seen just once. This sequence joins TRBV25-1 and TRBJ1-2; no reliable D call. Germline values: CDR1 MGHDK, CDR2 SYGVNS. The CDR3 is 12 residues long. Trimming took off 2 bases at V and 7 bases at J, with 8 bases between the two ends. The DNA of the CDR3 is TGTGCCAGCAGTGAACCTCTAGGTGGCTACACCTTC. Translating it yields CASSEPLGGYTF.

The rearrangement uses TRBV5-1 and TRBJ1-1; maybe TRBD1 (6 bases). Trimming pared 3 bases from V and 4 bases from J, leaving 10 bases between. Germline-derived CDR1 and CDR2 are SGHRS and YFSETQ. The CDR3 consists of 13 residues. The DNA for the CDR3 is TGCGCCAGCAGCTCGGACAGAGTCACTGAAGCTTTCTTT. It is translated as CASSSDRVTEAFF.

Sample share makes this clonotype medium-sized. The rearrangement uses TRBV19 and TRBJ1-6; weak D call: TRBD1 (6 bases). The CDR3 runs to 13 residues. Trimming removed 9 bases at V and 10 bases at J, with 16 bases between. Germline CDR1 reads LNHDA; CDR2 reads SQIVND (reference sequence). The DNA for the CDR3 is TGTGCCAGCAACCGAGGGGGGGAATCACCCCTCCACTTT. This codes for CASNRGGESPLHF.

This clonotype was seen ten or more times. This sequence joins TRBV6-1 and TRBJ2-1, with TRBD2 identical over 7 bases. Germline V lookup: CDR1 MNHNS, CDR2 SASEGT. This CDR3 spans 17 amino acids. J gave up 6 bases and V 6 bases, and 17 bases lay outside the gene matches. Here the CDR3 reads CASSSPRKGRETNEQFF. The CDR3 nucleotides read TGTGCCAGCAGCTCCCCAAGGAAGGGGAGGGAGACCAATGAGCAGTTCTTC.

With regard to this clonotype: A read error may account for a junction end that differs from germline. For the CDR3, the DNA is TGCGCCACCAGTGATTCCTCGAAAGCGGGAGTCGGTTACAATGAGCAGTACTTC. It encodes CATSDSSKAGVGYNEQYF. The gene calls are TRBV24-1 and TRBJ2-1; 8 positions agree with TRBD2. The DNA end is a closer match to TRBJ2-7, so the J assignment may be wrong. CDR1 and CDR2 from the germline V gene are KGHDR and SFDVKD. The CDR3 is made up of 18 amino acids.

The chain combines TRBV15 with TRBJ2-3, with 10 bases lining up with TRBD1. Germline values: CDR1 LNHNV, CDR2 YYDKDF (reference sequence). The CDR3 has 13 amino acids. CDR3 nucleotides: TGTGCACCCCGGGACAGGGGCTTGGGTACGCAGTATTTT. Translating it yields CAPRDRGLGTQYF.

The CDR3 nucleotides are TGTGCCAGCAGCTTATCCTCGGGAGGGCAGTTCTTC. Its translation: CASSLSSGGQFF. The rearrangement uses TRBV7-9 and TRBJ2-1; TRBD2 agrees at 7 bases. J was trimmed by 12 bases and V by 2 bases; bases with no gene match: 4. Germline V gives CDR1 SEHNR, CDR2 FQNEAQ (reference sequence). The CDR3 spans 12 residues. The full variable domain, in which reference TRBV7-9 and TRBJ2-1 provide the parts outside the CDR3, is DTGVSQNPRHKITKRGQNVTFRCDPISEHNRLYWYRQTLGQGPEFLTYFQNEAQLEKSRLLSDRFSAERPKGSFSTLEIQRTEQGDSAMYLCASSLSSGGQFFGPGTRLTVL.

Details on this clonotype: Without the conserved terminal phenylalanine or tryptophan, this CDR3 likely stems from a read error. The DNA is omitted, as the CDR3 cannot be located on it reliably, and the CDR3 follows TCRdb's listing. The rearrangement links TRBV10-3 to TRBJ1-2; the table names TRBD1, a call not compared with the DNA. The CDR3 spans 12 amino acids, including both terminal residues. The germline V gene encodes CDR1 ENHRY and CDR2 SYGVKD. The CDR3 spells CAISAGTGADTL.

This clonotype was observed many times. Here the CDR3 reads CASSEVYSGANVLTF. Here the CDR3 DNA reads TGTGCCAGCAGTGAAGTTTACTCTGGGGCCAACGTCCTGACTTTC. This chain joins TRBV6-1 and TRBJ2-6, with D unresolved. This CDR3 is 15 amino acids long. Germline V CDR1 and CDR2: MNHNS, SASEGT. Trimming shortened V by 1 base and J by 0 bases, and 4 bases separated the two germline ends.

This clonotype was counted at least ten times. A much more abundant neighbour one base away suggests this may be a read error. This chain links TRBV25-1 with TRBJ2-1; no clear D gene. The CDR3 sequence is 13 residues long. Germline loops: CDR1 MGHDK, CDR2 SYGVNS. V was shortened by 4 bases and J by 7 bases, with 11 bases between the two germline ends. The CDR3 DNA is TGTGCCAGCAGTGTTTCCGTGGTGAATGAGCAGTTCTTC. It is translated as CASSVSVVNEQFF.

This chain connects TRBV24-1 to TRBJ2-5; the D call may be TRBD1 or TRBD2 (5 bases each). Per the germline V gene, CDR1 is KGHDR and CDR2 is SFDVKD. This CDR3 spans 15 amino acids. Trimming left V 4 bases short and J 1 base short, with 12 bases between. The CDR3 region is CATSEGRLIQETQYF. CDR3 coding DNA: TGTGCCACCAGTGAGGGACGGTTGATCCAAGAGACCCAGTACTTC.

This clonotype was counted ten times or more. The chain uses TRBV9 and TRBJ2-3; D is possibly TRBD1 or TRBD2 (5 bases each). The germline V gene has CDR1 SGDLS and CDR2 YYNGEE. V lost 4 bases, J lost 2 bases, and 14 bases lay in between. CDR3 length equals 15 residues. The CDR3 spells CASSSRYGTTDTQYF. CDR3 bases: TGTGCCAGCAGCTCCCGGTATGGGACCACAGATACGCAGTATTTT.

This clonotype occurred many times. V gene TRBV7-6 combines with J gene TRBJ2-3, with 9 bases identical to TRBD2. V lost 1 base to trimming and J lost 2 bases; unmatched junction nucleotides: 1. The CDR3 sequence is 15 residues long. Per germline, CDR1 SGHVS and CDR2 FNYEAQ. The DNA for the CDR3 is TGTGCCAGCAGCTTAGAGGGACTAGCCACAGATACGCAGTATTTT. It yields the protein CASSLEGLATDTQYF. Variable domain in full (rest from reference TRBV7-6 and TRBJ2-3): GAGVSQSPRYKVTKRGQDVALRCDPISGHVSLYWYRQALGQGPEFLTYFNYEAQQDKSGLPNDRFSAERPEGSISTLTIQRTEQRDSAMYRCASSLEGLATDTQYFGPGTRLTVL.

A single count supports this clonotype. The chain couples TRBV5-4 to TRBJ2-7, with no clear D. This CDR3 has 12 residues. Germline V lookup: CDR1 SGHNT, CDR2 YYREEE (reference sequence). Trimming stripped 4 bases from V and 2 bases from J, with 7 bases between. The CDR3 DNA sequence: TGTGCCAGCAGCATAAGCGCCTACGAGCAGTACTTC. Its translation: CASSISAYEQYF.

The chain links TRBV24-1 to TRBJ2-2, with a possible D match to TRBD2 (5 bases). The V end lost 5 bases, the J end lost 5 bases, and 8 bases lay between the germline ends. This CDR3 contains 13 residues. Germline loops: CDR1 KGHDR, CDR2 SFDVKD. The CDR3 DNA reads as TGTGCCACCAGTGGTACGGGGACCGGGGAGCTGTTTTTT. It specifies CATSGTGTGELFF.

This clonotype has only a few counts. This chain joins TRBV7-2 and TRBJ1-2; D gene unclear. The CDR3 loop spans 15 amino acids. Germline CDR1 and CDR2: SGHTA and FQGNSA. Trimming cost V 0 bases and J 6 bases, with 14 bases left between them. The CDR3 DNA reads TGTGCCAGCAGCTTAGCGGCAGGCAGCGGTAATGGCTACACCTTC. This codes for CASSLAAGSGNGYTF.

This clonotype has at least ten counts. The genes are TRBV3-1 and TRBJ2-7, with D perhaps matching TRBD2 (6 bases). Deletions cut 4 bases from V and 3 bases from J, with 10 bases between. Germline V gene lookup returns CDR1 LGHDT and CDR2 YNNKEL (reference sequence). The CDR3 is made up of 13 amino acids. DNA for the CDR3: TGTGCCAGCAGCCGGGGGACTTACTACGAGCAGTACTTC. This codes for CASSRGTYYEQYF.

The chain recombines TRBV29-1 with TRBJ2-5; 8 nucleotides line up with TRBD1. The junction had 6 bases not matched to a gene; V was cut back by 8 bases and J by 4 bases. In germline, CDR1 is SQVTM, CDR2 ANQGSEA. The CDR3 is 12 residues long. Written as DNA, the CDR3 is TGCAGCACTCGTACAGGGGGAGAGACCCAGTACTTC. Its translation: CSTRTGGETQYF.

The chain recombines TRBV29-1 with TRBJ2-7; TRBD2 matches 14 bases. This CDR3 has 15 amino acids. The trim removed 6 bases at V and 7 bases at J, leaving 11 bases unmatched. Germline assignment: CDR1 SQVTM and CDR2 ANQGSEA. The CDR3 coding sequence is TGCAGCGTGTGGACTAGCGGGGGGCTACTTCTGGAGCAGTACTTC. Its translation: CSVWTSGGLLLEQYF.

The rearrangement joins TRBV7-2 to TRBJ2-6; D not resolved. This CDR3 spans 13 amino acids. The germline V and J ends were trimmed by 7 bases and 0 bases, with 4 bases remaining between them. The germline CDR1 and CDR2 sequences are SGHTA and FQGNSA. The CDR3 DNA reads TGTGCCAGCAAGCCCTCTGGGGCCAACGTCCTGACTTTC. It codes for CASKPSGANVLTF. The full variable domain, in which reference TRBV7-2 and TRBJ2-6 provide the parts outside the CDR3, is GAGVSQSPSNKVTEKGKDVELRCDPISGHTALYWYRQSLGQGLEFLIYFQGNSAPDKSGLPSDRFSAERTGGSVSTLTIQRTQQEDSAVYLCASKPSGANVLTFGAGSRLTVL.

The V call is TRBV19, the J call TRBJ2-1, with D perhaps TRBD2 (6 bases). The CDR3 sequence is 14 residues long. In germline, CDR1 is LNHDA, CDR2 SQIVND (reference sequence). The V end was cut by 5 bases, the J end by 6 bases, with 14 bases between. For the CDR3, the DNA is TGTGCCAGTAGTTCCGGGACTCCACCCAATGAGCAGTTCTTC. Translated, it gives CASSSGTPPNEQFF.

CDR3 sequence (DNA): TGTGCCACCAGCAGAGATCTCCTAGCGGGTAGCTACGAGCAGTACTTC. Amino acids: CATSRDLLAGSYEQYF. The chain recombines TRBV15 with TRBJ2-7; 8 nucleotides match TRBD2. CDR3 length: 16 amino acids. CDR1 LNHNV and CDR2 YYDKDF come from the germline V gene (reference sequence). V lost 0 bases and J lost 3; bases outside the gene matches: 7.

This clonotype was counted a few times. This rearrangement joins TRBV19 to TRBJ2-1; 10 bases align to TRBD1. The CDR3 spans 15 residues. J was trimmed by 2 bases and V by 5 bases; bases with no gene match: 3. The V gene's germline CDR1 is LNHDA and CDR2 SQIVND (reference sequence). The CDR3, as DNA: TGTGCCAGTAGTCAAGGACAGGGGGCCTACAATGAGCAGTTCTTC. Translating gives CASSQGQGAYNEQFF.

This clonotype came up many times. The chain uses TRBV11-2 and TRBJ1-6; 7 positions agree with TRBD1. The ends lost 4 bases at V and 0 bases at J; junction bases unmatched: 6. Germline CDR1 reads SGHAT; CDR2 reads FQNNGV. The CDR3 spans 17 residues. The CDR3 is CASSSRTGGSYNSPLHF. CDR3 DNA sequence: TGTGCCAGCAGCTCCCGGACAGGCGGCTCCTATAATTCACCCCTCCACTTT. The variable domain in full, completed from reference TRBV11-2 and TRBJ1-6, reads EAGVAQSPRYKIIEKRQSVAFWCNPISGHATLYWYQQILGQGPKLLIQFQNNGVVDDSQLPKDRFSAERLKGVDSTLKIQPAKLEDSAVYLCASSSRTGGSYNSPLHFGNGTRLTVT.

The rearrangement joins TRBV15 to TRBJ2-7; TRBD2 is a possible D gene (5 bases). The V gene's germline CDR1 is LNHNV and CDR2 YYDKDF (reference sequence). This CDR3 is 9 amino acids long. Trimming removed 9 bases at V and 7 bases at J, with 7 bases between. CDR3: CATRGEQYF. Written as DNA, the CDR3 is TGTGCCACTAGAGGGGAGCAGTACTTC.

This chain connects TRBV15 to TRBJ1-2, with TRBD1 as a possible D gene (5 bases). Trimming took off 3 bases at V and 4 bases at J, with 21 bases between the two ends. The CDR3 consists of 17 residues. Per the germline V gene, CDR1 is LNHNV and CDR2 is YYDKDF (reference sequence). For the CDR3, the DNA is TGTGCCACCAGCAGTCAAACAACCGGGACTTTGGGCTATGGCTACACCTTC. Amino acid sequence: CATSSQTTGTLGYGYTF.

This clonotype was detected a few times. This rearrangement joins TRBV19 to TRBJ1-2, with D hard to call. In germline, CDR1 is LNHDA, CDR2 SQIVND (reference sequence). The CDR3 covers 13 residues. Trimming removed 7 bases from V and 2 bases from J, with 11 bases in between. CDR3: CASTQERNYGYTF. The CDR3 coding sequence is TGTGCCAGTACCCAGGAACGGAACTATGGCTACACCTTC.

The table lists this clonotype with many counts. The rearrangement joins TRBV7-3 to TRBJ2-5; tentative D call: TRBD2 (6 bases). The CDR3 is 17 amino acids. Germline values: CDR1 SGHTA, CDR2 FQGTGA. The V end was cut by 5 bases, the J end by 5 bases, with 24 bases between. DNA of the CDR3: TGTGCCAGCAGCCCCTTAGTCCCCACTAGCCCCGGGGAGACCCAGTACTTC. This encodes CASSPLVPTSPGETQYF.

Only a few counts were recorded for this clonotype. V and J are TRBV7-2 and TRBJ2-7; 10 bases line up with TRBD2. The CDR3 is 15 residues long. CDR1 is SGHTA, CDR2 FQGNSA, per germline. V shed 6 bases, J shed 1 base, and the junction held 6 bases outside the gene matches. The CDR3 nucleotides read TGTGCCAGCAGTGAAGCTAGCGGGAGTTCCTACGAGCAGTACTTC. Its protein is CASSEASGSSYEQYF.